This T cell receptor beta chain derives from a study of T-cell reconstitution after alpha-beta-depleted transplantation in children. Findings of the study overall: At day 60, the high TCRbeta diversity found in some patients originated from recipient T cells and thymic progenitors that had survived. There were reportedly several hundred expanded graft clones from which alpha-beta T cells came about two months after transplant. Most T-cell counts and diversity one year after the transplant came from T cells that were newly produced.

In this sample, this clonotype turned up many times. Its antigen is not identified. Researchers prepared the TCRbeta library using unique molecular identifiers, the study reports. MiXCR, run by TCRdb on the PCR reads, gives a single entry per CDR3 protein. This sample has some 180,000 distinct CDR3 sequences; 5.5% to 7% occur once, and the top ten carry 5.5%. The input for sequencing was PBMCs, taken before TCRalphabeta/CD19-depleted stem cell transplant. The sequence derives from a boy younger than 10 with acute lymphoblastic leukemia, due to receive a stem cell transplant.

The CDR3 protein is CASSLGVPDTQYF. The CDR3 nucleotides are TGTGCCAGCAGTTTGGGGGTCCCAGATACGCAGTATTTT. The chain carries TRBV28 and TRBJ2-3, with D perhaps being TRBD1 or TRBD2 (5 bases each). Trimming removed 3 bases from V and 4 bases from J, with 8 bases in between. The V gene's germline CDR1 is MDHEN and CDR2 SYDVKM. CDR3 length equals 13 residues.